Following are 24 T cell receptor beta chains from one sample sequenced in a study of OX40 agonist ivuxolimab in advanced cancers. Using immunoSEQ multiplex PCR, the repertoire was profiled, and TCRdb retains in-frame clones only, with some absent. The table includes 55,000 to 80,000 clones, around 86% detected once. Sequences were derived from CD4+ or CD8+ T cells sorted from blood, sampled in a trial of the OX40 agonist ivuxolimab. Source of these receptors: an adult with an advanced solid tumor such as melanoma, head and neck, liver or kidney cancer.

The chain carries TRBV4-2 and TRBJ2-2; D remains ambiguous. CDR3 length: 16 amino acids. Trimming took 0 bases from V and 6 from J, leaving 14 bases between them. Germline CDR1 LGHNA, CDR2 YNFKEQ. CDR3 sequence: CASSQELVRSAGELFF. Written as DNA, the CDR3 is TGTGCCAGCAGCCAAGAGTTGGTTAGATCGGCCGGGGAGCTGTTTTTT.

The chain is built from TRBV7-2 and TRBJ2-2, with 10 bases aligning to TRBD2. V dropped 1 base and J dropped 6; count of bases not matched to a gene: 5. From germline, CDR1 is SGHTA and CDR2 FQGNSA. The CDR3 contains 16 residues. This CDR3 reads CASSLVSGRMSGELFF. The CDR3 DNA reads TGTGCCAGCAGCTTAGTTAGCGGGAGGATGTCCGGGGAGCTGTTTTTT. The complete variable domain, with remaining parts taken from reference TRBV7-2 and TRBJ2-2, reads GAGVSQSPSNKVTEKGKDVELRCDPISGHTALYWYRQSLGQGLEFLIYFQGNSAPDKSGLPSDRFSAERTGGSVSTLTIQRTQQEDSAVYLCASSLVSGRMSGELFFGEGSRLTVL.

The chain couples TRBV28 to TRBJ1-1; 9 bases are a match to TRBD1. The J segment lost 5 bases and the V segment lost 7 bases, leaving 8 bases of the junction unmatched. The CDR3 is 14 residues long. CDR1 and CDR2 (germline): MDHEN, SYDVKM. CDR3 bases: TGTGCCAGCACCCTGGACAGGGGTGGAACTGAAGCTTTCTTT. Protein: CASTLDRGGTEAFF.

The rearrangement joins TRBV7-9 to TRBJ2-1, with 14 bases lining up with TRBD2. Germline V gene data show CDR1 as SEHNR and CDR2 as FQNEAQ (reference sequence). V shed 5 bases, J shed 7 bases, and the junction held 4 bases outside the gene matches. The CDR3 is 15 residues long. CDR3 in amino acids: CASSKGLAGDNEQFF. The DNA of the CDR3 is TGTGCCAGCAGCAAGGGACTAGCGGGGGATAATGAGCAGTTCTTC.

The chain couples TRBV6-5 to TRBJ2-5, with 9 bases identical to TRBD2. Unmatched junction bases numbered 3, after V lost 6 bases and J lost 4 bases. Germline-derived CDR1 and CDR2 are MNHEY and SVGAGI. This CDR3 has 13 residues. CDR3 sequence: CASRAGGVETQYF. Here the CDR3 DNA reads TGTGCCAGCAGGGCGGGAGGGGTAGAGACCCAGTACTTC.

The CDR3 protein is CASSVRVGQYNEQFF. The DNA of the CDR3 is TGTGCCAGCAGCGTTAGGGTGGGGCAATACAATGAGCAGTTCTTC. The chain recombines TRBV9 with TRBJ2-1, with a weak D call TRBD1 (5 bases). Germline lookup yields CDR1 SGDLS and CDR2 YYNGEE. Trimming shortened V by 2 bases and J by 4 bases, and 13 bases separated the two germline ends. The CDR3 length is 15 residues.

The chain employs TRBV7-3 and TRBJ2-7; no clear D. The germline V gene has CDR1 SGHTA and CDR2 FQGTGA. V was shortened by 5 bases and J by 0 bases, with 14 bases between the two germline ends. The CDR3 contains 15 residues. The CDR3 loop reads CASSVQPRSSYEQYF. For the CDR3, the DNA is TGTGCCAGCAGCGTCCAGCCCAGGAGCTCCTACGAGCAGTACTTC.

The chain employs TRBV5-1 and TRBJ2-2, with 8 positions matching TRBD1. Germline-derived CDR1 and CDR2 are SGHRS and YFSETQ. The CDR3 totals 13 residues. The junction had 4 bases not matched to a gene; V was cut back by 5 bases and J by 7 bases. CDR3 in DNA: TGCGCCAGCAGGGACAGGGACGTCGGGGAGCTGTTTTTT. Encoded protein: CASRDRDVGELFF.

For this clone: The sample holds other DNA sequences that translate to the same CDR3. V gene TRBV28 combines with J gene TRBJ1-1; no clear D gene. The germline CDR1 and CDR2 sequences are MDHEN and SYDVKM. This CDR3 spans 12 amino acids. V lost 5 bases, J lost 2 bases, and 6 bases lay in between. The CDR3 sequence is CASSLRNTEAFF. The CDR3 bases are TGTGCCAGCAGTCTCCGAAACACTGAAGCTTTCTTT.

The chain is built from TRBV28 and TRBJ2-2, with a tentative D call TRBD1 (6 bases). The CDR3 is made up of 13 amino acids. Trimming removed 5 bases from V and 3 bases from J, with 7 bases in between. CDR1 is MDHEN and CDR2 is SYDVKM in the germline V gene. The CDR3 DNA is TGTGCCAGCAGTACAGGGTACACCGGGGAGCTGTTTTTT. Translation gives CASSTGYTGELFF.

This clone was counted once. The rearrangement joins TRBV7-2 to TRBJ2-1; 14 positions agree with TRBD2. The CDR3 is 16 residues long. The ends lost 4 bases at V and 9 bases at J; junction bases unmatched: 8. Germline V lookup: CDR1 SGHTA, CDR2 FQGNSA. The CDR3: CASSSAGLAGEGEQFF. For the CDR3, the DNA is TGTGCCAGCAGCTCCGCGGGACTAGCGGGAGAGGGTGAGCAGTTCTTC.

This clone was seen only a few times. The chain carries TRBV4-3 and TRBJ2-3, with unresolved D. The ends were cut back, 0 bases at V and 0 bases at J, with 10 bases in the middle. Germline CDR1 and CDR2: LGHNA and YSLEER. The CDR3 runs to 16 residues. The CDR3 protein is CASSQDVHTSTDTQYF. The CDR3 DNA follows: TGCGCCAGCAGCCAAGATGTACACACTAGCACAGATACGCAGTATTTT.

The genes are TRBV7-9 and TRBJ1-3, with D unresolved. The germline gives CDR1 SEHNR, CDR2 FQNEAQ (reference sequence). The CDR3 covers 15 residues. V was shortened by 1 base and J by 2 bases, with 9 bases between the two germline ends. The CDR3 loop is CASSLGGNPGNTIYF. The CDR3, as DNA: TGTGCCAGCAGCTTAGGAGGCAACCCTGGAAACACCATATATTTT.

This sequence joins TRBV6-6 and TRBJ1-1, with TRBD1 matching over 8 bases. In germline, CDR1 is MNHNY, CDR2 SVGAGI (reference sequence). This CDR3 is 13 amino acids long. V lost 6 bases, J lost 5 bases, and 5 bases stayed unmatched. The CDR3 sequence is CASRMQGATEAFF. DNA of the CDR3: TGTGCCAGCAGGATGCAGGGGGCGACTGAAGCTTTCTTT.

The CDR3 here is CSVGGEKETQYF. The CDR3 DNA sequence: TGCAGCGTTGGGGGGGAAAAAGAGACCCAGTACTTC. The chain couples TRBV29-1 to TRBJ2-5, with a tentative D call TRBD2 (6 bases). The CDR3 totals 12 residues. V dropped 4 bases and J dropped 3 bases, with 9 bases sitting between them. Germline loops: CDR1 SQVTM, CDR2 ANQGSEA. Drawing the rest from reference TRBV29-1 and TRBJ2-5, the complete variable domain is SAVISQKPSRDICQRGTSLTIQCQVDSQVTMMFWYRQQPGQSLTLIATANQGSEATYESGFVIDKFPISRPNLTFSTLTVSNMSPEDSSIYLCSVGGEKETQYFGPGTRLLVL.

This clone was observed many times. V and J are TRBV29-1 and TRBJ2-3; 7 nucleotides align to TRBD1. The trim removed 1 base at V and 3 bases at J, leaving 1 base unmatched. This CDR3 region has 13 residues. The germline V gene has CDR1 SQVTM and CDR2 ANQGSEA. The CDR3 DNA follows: TGCAGCGTTGAAGGACAGGGTACAGATACGCAGTATTTT. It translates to CSVEGQGTDTQYF.

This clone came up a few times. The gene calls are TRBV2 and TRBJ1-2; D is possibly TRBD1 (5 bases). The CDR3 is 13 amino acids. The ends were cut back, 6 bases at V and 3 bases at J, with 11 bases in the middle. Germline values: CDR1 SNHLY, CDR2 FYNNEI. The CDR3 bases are TGTGCCAGCAGCCCACAGGTTCACTATGGCTACACCTTC. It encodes CASSPQVHYGYTF. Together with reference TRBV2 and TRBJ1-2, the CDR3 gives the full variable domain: EPEVTQTPSHQVTQMGQEVILRCVPISNHLYFYWYRQILGQKVEFLVSFYNNEISEKSEIFDDQFSVERPDGSNFTLKIRSTKLEDSAMYFCASSPQVHYGYTFGSGTRLTVV.

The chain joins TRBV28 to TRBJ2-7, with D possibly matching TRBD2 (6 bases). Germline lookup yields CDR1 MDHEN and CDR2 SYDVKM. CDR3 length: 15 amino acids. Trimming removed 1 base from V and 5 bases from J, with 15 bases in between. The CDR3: CASSLLGRLQHEQYF. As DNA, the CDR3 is TGTGCCAGCAGTTTATTGGGGAGGCTACAGCACGAGCAGTACTTC.

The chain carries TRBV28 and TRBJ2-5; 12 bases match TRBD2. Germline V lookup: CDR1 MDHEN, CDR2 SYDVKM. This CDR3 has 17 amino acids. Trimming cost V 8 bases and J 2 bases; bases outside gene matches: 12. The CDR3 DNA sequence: TGTGCCAGCCTCAGGACTAGCGGGAAACCCAAACAAGAGACCCAGTACTTC. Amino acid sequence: CASLRTSGKPKQETQYF. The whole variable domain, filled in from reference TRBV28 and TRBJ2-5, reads DVKVTQSSRYLVKRTGEKVFLECVQDMDHENMFWYRQDPGLGLRLIYFSYDVKMKEKGDIPEGYSVSREKKERFSLILESASTNQTSMYLCASLRTSGKPKQETQYFGPGTRLLVL.

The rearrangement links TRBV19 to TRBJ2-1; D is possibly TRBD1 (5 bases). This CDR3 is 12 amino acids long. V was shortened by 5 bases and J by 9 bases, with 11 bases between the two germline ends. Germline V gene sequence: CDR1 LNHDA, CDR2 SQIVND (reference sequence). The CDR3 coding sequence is TGTGCCAGTAGTCCCCGAAGGGGTGAGCAGTTCTTC. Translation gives CASSPRRGEQFF.

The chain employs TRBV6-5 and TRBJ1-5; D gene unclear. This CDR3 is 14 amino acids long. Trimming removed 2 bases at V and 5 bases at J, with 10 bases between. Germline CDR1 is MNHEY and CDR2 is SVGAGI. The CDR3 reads CASSYLGTDQPQHF. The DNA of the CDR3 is TGTGCCAGCAGTTACCTAGGTACAGATCAGCCCCAGCATTTT.

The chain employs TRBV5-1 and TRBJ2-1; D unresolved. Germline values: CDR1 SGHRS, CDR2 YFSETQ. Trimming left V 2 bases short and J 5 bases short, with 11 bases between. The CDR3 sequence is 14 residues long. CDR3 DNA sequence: TGCGCCAGCAGCTTAGCTGTGACAAACAATGAGCAGTTCTTC. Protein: CASSLAVTNNEQFF.

The CDR3 reads CASSLAFLFNYGYTF. For the CDR3, the DNA is TGCGCCAGCAGCCTGGCGTTTTTATTTAACTATGGCTACACCTTC. The chain combines TRBV4-1 with TRBJ1-2; D is uncertain. Looked up from germline, CDR1 is MGHRA and CDR2 is YSYEKL. V gave up 4 bases and J gave up 1 base, with 13 bases separating them. The CDR3 contains 15 residues.

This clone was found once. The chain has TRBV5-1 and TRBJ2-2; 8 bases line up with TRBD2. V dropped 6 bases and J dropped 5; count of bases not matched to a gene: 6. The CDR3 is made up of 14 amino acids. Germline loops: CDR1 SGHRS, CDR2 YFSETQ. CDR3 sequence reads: CASKREGLTGELFF. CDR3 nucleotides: TGCGCCAGCAAACGGGAGGGTCTAACCGGGGAGCTGTTTTTT.